One T cell receptor beta chain is described in this entry. This sample was included in a study of blood T cell repertoires in COVID-19. Study background: COVID-19 samples, acute and convalescent, were from the United States, Italy and Spain. T cells, B-cell-depleted T cells, or PBMCs supplied cDNA or gDNA.

TCRdb keeps only in-frame clones here, not all; method: immunoSEQ multiplex PCR. This sample has around 50,000 clones, with about nine tenths found just once. The CDR3 is made up of 15 amino acids. V dropped 0 bases and J dropped 2 bases, with 9 bases sitting between them. Germline CDR1 reads SGHTS; CDR2 reads YDEGEE. The material sequenced was peripheral blood. The origin of this receptor is a man aged 65 to 79 with acute or convalescent COVID-19. This chain links TRBV5-8 with TRBJ1-3; tentatively, D is TRBD1 (5 bases). The CDR3 here is CASSLAGVPGNTIYF. In DNA, the CDR3 is TGTGCCAGCAGCTTGGCGGGGGTCCCTGGAAACACCATATATTTT.